The 2 T cell receptor beta chains below come from one sample, sequenced in a study of a mutant IDH1 vaccine in newly diagnosed glioma. Their cognate antigens are unknown. The method was immunoSEQ multiplex PCR; TCRdb's version includes in-frame clones alone and lacks a portion of them. The repertoire holds 25,000 to 40,000 clones, with around 84% as singletons. Time point in this sample: week 35, safety follow-up. It was 300 ug of mutant IDH1 20-mer peptide that made up each vaccine dose, given with topical imiquimod. The sequenced sample was PBMCs, obtained from a glioma patient whose treatment included an IDH1 peptide vaccine. Source of these receptors: a man aged 25 to 40 with glioma.

The gene calls are TRBV7-9 and TRBJ2-6; D unresolved. Germline V gives CDR1 SEHNR, CDR2 FQNEAQ (reference sequence). Trimming took 5 bases from V and 2 from J, leaving 13 bases between them. The CDR3 contains 16 residues. CDR3: CASSPGLPPGANVLTF. CDR3 nucleotides: TGTGCCAGCAGCCCCGGGCTACCCCCTGGGGCCAACGTCCTGACTTTC.

The J gene is TRBJ2-7, the V gene TRBV27; D uncertain. The germline CDR1 and CDR2 sequences are MNHEY and SMNVEV (reference sequence). V gave up 2 bases and J gave up 3 bases, with 11 bases separating them. This CDR3 is 14 amino acids long. Here the CDR3 reads CASSLNPGYYEQYF. The CDR3 bases are TGTGCCAGCAGTTTAAACCCCGGGTACTACGAGCAGTACTTC.